The rows below give T cell receptor beta chains drawn from one sample of a study of T cell responses to AZD1222 COVID-19 vaccine. Sequencing used immunoSEQ multiplex PCR; TCRdb keeps in-frame clones, though not all of them. Seen here are a few hundred thousand clones, roughly 93% observed once, and the top ten hold about 0.5%. This specimen consisted of peripheral blood, obtained on day 0 of AZD1222 vaccination. The receptor source for this set is an adult in good health. Each CDR3 is given with its conserved first and last residue.

j_call | v_call | cdr3_aa
TRBJ1-1 | TRBV19 | CASRPILLNTEAFF
TRBJ1-1 | TRBV2 | CASSDRQGNTEAFF
TRBJ2-7 | TRBV15 | CATRVGAGNSYEQYF
TRBJ2-1 | TRBV9 | CASSLTGGMGNEQFF
TRBJ1-4 | TRBV18 | CASSPAAFEKLFF
TRBJ2-6 | TRBV10-3 | CAISEAGGANVLTF
TRBJ2-7 | TRBV18 | CASSPWTSGRGVGEQYF
TRBJ2-7 | TRBV4-2 | CASSQDGGVYEQYF
TRBJ1-4 | TRBV9 | CASSVTGGGGEKLFF
TRBJ2-3 | TRBV5-1 | CASSLAARSTQYF
TRBJ1-5 | TRBV5-4 | CASSSGSNQPQHF
TRBJ2-7 | TRBV2 | CASSPHYEQYF
TRBJ1-2 | TRBV5-1 | CASSLGLSGRSGYGYTF
TRBJ1-2 | TRBV5-6 | CASSLSTNYGYTF
TRBJ2-2 | TRBV5-6 | CASTPYGGTGELFF
TRBJ1-1 | TRBV20-1 | CRTSGGTEAFF
TRBJ2-7 | TRBV7-2 | CASSFKFSSYEQYF
TRBJ1-2 | TRBV6-1 | CASSEGPSIDYGYTF
TRBJ2-4 | TRBV30 | CAWSVRQVIAKNIQYF